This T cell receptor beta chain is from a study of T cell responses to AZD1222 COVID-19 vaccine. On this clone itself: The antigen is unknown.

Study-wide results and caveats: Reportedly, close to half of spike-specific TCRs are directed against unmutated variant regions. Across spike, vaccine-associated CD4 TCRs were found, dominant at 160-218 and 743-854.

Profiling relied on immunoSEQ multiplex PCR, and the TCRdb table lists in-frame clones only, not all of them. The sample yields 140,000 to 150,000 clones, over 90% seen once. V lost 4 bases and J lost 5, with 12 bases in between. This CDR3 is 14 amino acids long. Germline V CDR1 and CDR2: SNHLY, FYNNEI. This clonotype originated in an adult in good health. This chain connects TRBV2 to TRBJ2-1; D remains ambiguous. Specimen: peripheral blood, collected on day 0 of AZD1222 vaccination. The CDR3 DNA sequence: TGTGCCAGCAGTGCCCGGAATTTAAACAATGAGCAGTTCTTC. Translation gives CASSARNLNNEQFF.